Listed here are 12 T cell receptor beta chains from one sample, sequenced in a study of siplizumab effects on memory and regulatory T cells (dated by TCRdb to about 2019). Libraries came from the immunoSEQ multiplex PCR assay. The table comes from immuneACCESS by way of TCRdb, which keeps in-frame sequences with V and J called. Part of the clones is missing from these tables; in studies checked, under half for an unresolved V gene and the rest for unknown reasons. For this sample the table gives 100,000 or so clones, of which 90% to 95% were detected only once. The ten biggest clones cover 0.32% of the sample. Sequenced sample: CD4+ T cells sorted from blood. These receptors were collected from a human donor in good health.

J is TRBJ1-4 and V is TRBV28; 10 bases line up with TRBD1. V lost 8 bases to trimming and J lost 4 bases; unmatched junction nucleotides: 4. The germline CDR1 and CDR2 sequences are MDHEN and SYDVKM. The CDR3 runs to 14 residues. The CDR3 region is CASGRTGGNEKLFF. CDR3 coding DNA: TGTGCCAGCGGGAGGACAGGGGGTAATGAAAAACTGTTTTTT.

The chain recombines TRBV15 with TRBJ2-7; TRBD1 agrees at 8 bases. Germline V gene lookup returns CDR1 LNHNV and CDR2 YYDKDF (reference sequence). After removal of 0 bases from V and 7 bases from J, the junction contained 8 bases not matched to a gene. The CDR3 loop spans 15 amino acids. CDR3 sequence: CATSRDGQGLGEQYF. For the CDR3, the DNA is TGTGCCACCAGCAGAGATGGACAGGGTCTTGGGGAGCAGTACTTC.

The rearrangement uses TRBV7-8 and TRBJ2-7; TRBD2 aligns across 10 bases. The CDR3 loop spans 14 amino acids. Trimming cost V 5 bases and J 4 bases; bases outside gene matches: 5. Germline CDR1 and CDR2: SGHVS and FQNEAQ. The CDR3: CASSAKTSGYEQYF. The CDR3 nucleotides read TGTGCCAGCAGCGCCAAGACTAGCGGGTACGAGCAGTACTTC.

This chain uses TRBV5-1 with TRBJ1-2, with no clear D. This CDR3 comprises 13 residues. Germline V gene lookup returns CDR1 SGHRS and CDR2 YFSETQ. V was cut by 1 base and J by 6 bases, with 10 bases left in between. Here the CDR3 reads CASSLRNDHGYTF. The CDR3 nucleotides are TGCGCCAGCAGCTTGAGGAACGATCATGGCTACACCTTC.

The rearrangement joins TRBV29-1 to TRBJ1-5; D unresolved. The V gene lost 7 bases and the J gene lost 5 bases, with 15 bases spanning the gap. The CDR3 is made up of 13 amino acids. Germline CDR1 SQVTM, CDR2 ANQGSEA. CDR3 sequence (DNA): TGCAGCGCCTCAGGTGCTATCGATCAGCCCCAGCATTTT. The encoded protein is CSASGAIDQPQHF.

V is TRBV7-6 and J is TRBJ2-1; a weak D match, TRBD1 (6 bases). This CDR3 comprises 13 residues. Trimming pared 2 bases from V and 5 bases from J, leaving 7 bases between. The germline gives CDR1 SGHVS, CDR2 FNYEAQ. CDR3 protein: CASSLRDNNEQFF. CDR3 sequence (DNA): TGTGCCAGCAGCTTAAGGGACAACAATGAGCAGTTCTTC.

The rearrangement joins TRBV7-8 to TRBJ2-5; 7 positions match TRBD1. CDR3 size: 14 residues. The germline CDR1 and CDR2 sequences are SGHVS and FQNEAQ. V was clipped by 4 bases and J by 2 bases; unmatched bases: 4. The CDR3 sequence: CASSSGTVQETQYF. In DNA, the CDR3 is TGTGCCAGCAGCTCCGGGACAGTTCAAGAGACCCAGTACTTC.

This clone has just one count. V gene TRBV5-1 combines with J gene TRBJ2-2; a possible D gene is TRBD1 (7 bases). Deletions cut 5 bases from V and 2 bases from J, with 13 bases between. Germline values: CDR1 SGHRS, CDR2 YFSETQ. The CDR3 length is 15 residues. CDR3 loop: CASRGGTANTGELFF. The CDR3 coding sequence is TGCGCCAGCAGGGGCGGGACAGCCAACACCGGGGAGCTGTTTTTT. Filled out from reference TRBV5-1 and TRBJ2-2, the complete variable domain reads KAGVTQTPRYLIKTRGQQVTLSCSPISGHRSVSWYQQTPGQGLQFLFEYFSETQRNKGNFPGRFSGRQFSNSRSEMNVSTLELGDSALYLCASRGGTANTGELFFGEGSRLTVL.

CDR3 DNA: TGTGCCAGCAGCCCCCCCGGGACAGAAGAGACCCAGTACTTC. This encodes CASSPPGTEETQYF. The chain carries TRBV9 and TRBJ2-5; 7 nucleotides align to TRBD1. CDR1 is SGDLS and CDR2 is YYNGEE in the germline V gene. The CDR3 spans 14 residues. Trimming at V came to 4 bases and at J to 3 bases, leaving 6 bases not matched to a gene.

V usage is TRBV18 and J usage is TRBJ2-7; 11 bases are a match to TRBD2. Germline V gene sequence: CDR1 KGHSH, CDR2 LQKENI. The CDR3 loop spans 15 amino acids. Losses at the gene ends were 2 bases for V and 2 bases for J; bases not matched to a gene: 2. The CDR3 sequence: CASSPGTSGTYEQYF. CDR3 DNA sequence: TGTGCCAGCTCACCAGGGACTAGCGGAACCTACGAGCAGTACTTC.

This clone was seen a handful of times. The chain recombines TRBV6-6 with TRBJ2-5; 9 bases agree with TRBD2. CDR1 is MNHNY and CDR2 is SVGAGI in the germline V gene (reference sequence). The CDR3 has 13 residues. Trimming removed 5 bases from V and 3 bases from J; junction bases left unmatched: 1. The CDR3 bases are TGTGCCAGCAGTGTAGCGGGGGAAGAGACCCAGTACTTC. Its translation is CASSVAGEETQYF.

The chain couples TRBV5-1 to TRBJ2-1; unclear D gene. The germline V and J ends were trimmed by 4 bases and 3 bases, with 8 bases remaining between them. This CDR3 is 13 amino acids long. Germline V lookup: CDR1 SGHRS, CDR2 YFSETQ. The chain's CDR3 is CASSPDFYNEQFF. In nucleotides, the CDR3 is TGCGCCAGCAGCCCCGACTTCTACAATGAGCAGTTCTTC. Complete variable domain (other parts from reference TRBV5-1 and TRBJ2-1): KAGVTQTPRYLIKTRGQQVTLSCSPISGHRSVSWYQQTPGQGLQFLFEYFSETQRNKGNFPGRFSGRQFSNSRSEMNVSTLELGDSALYLCASSPDFYNEQFFGPGTRLTVL.